This T cell receptor beta chain was retrieved from a study of cytomegalovirus exposure and HLA in healthy donors. Whole-study findings and limits: Sequences of the TCR beta chain were said to predict the HLA-A and HLA-B alleles of most subjects accurately. The authors later found most CMV-associated TCR beta chains appeared HLA-restricted. CMV serostatus was the only recorded immune exposure for donors. TCR beta V segments were, for the most part, productive about 87% or about 30% of the time in an earlier analysis.

Comments on this clone: Its target is not known.

The PCR contained 60 Vbeta and 13 Jbeta primers. Clones were read by immunoSEQ multiplex PCR, and TCRdb kept only the in-frame ones, dropping some. Of about 200,000 clones listed, roughly 70% were seen once; the top ten hold 2.6%. The CDR3 runs 14 residues. Per the germline V gene, CDR1 is KGHSH and CDR2 is LQKENI. V lost 8 bases to trimming and J lost 5 bases; unmatched junction nucleotides: 11. The J gene is TRBJ1-2, the V gene TRBV18; 7 nucleotides align to TRBD1. The sequence derives from a middle-aged man in good health and CMV-seropositive. Material: PBMCs. CDR3 loop: CASLTDPGGYGYTF. Written as DNA, the CDR3 is TGTGCCAGCCTAACGGACCCAGGGGGATATGGCTACACCTTC.